Each of the 12 T cell receptor beta chains below was sequenced from the same sample in a study of control samples from healthy donors and cancer patients. Clones were read by immunoSEQ multiplex PCR, and TCRdb kept only the in-frame ones, dropping some. The data show around 150,000 clones, roughly 95% seen once. Sequencing was performed on blood. The receptor source for this set is a woman aged 25 to 39 in good health.

This chain links TRBV11-2 with TRBJ2-1; TRBD1 agrees at 7 bases. The CDR3 contains 17 residues. Germline loops: CDR1 SGHAT, CDR2 FQNNGV. V was clipped by 5 bases and J by 0 bases; unmatched bases: 10. The CDR3: CASSPRLGTASYNEQFF. As DNA, the CDR3 is TGTGCCAGCAGCCCTCGTTTAGGGACAGCCTCCTACAATGAGCAGTTCTTC.

J is TRBJ2-7 and V is TRBV28; D call uncertain. The CDR3 sequence is 12 residues long. The germline V and J ends were trimmed by 8 bases and 2 bases, with 10 bases remaining between them. Looked up from germline, CDR1 is MDHEN and CDR2 is SYDVKM. In DNA, the CDR3 is TGTGCCAGCGAGGCAGAAACCTACGAGCAGTACTTC. It translates to CASEAETYEQYF.

This clone was observed a single time. CDR3: CASSGARINSPLHF. The CDR3 DNA sequence: TGTGCCAGCAGTGGGGCCAGAATTAATTCACCCCTCCACTTT. V gene TRBV28 combines with J gene TRBJ1-6; D may be TRBD1 (5 bases). Trimming shortened V by 5 bases and J by 6 bases, and 11 bases separated the two germline ends. The length of the CDR3 is 14 residues. Germline V CDR1 and CDR2: MDHEN, SYDVKM.

The gene calls are TRBV9 and TRBJ1-3; D ambiguous. CDR3 size: 14 residues. The V end lost 0 bases, the J end lost 0 bases, and 4 bases lay between the germline ends. Germline-derived CDR1 and CDR2 are SGDLS and YYNGEE. The CDR3 bases are TGTGCCAGCAGCGTAGAGTTCTCTGGAAACACCATATATTTT. It yields the protein CASSVEFSGNTIYF. Full variable domain (remainder filled in from reference TRBV9 and TRBJ1-3): DSGVTQTPKHLITATGQRVTLRCSPRSGDLSVYWYQQSLDQGLQFLIQYYNGEERAKGNILERFSAQQFPDLHSELNLSSLELGDSALYFCASSVEFSGNTIYFGEGSWLTVV.

J is TRBJ1-5 and V is TRBV30; no definite D call. The length of the CDR3 is 13 residues. CDR1 GTSNPN and CDR2 SVGIG come from the germline V gene (reference sequence). V lost 0 bases and J lost 0, with 3 bases in between. The CDR3 sequence is CAWSVISNQPQHF. CDR3 in DNA: TGTGCCTGGAGTGTAATTAGCAATCAGCCCCAGCATTTT.

J is TRBJ2-7 and V is TRBV11-2; tentative D call: TRBD1 (5 bases). From germline, CDR1 is SGHAT and CDR2 FQNNGV. The V end lost 0 bases, the J end lost 4 bases, and 7 bases lay between the germline ends. This CDR3 has 13 amino acids. This chain's CDR3 is CASSLDRVYEQYF. The CDR3 region has the DNA TGTGCCAGCAGCTTAGACAGGGTATACGAGCAGTACTTC.

The chain combines TRBV9 with TRBJ1-3, with a tentative D call TRBD1 (6 bases). Trimming shortened V by 3 bases and J by 4 bases, and 17 bases separated the two germline ends. The germline V gene has CDR1 SGDLS and CDR2 YYNGEE. CDR3 size: 16 residues. DNA of the CDR3: TGTGCCAGCAGCGCATTCGGGGCAGGGGTCGGAAACACCATATATTTT. Protein sequence: CASSAFGAGVGNTIYF.

The V gene is TRBV19, the J gene TRBJ2-1; D is undetermined. The CDR3 contains 16 residues. V was clipped by 1 base and J by 7 bases, with 17 bases between them. In germline, CDR1 is LNHDA, CDR2 SQIVND (reference sequence). CDR3 in amino acids: CASSIGLLRTRNEQFF. CDR3 DNA sequence: TGTGCCAGTAGTATAGGCCTCCTTAGGACCAGGAATGAGCAGTTCTTC.

This chain links TRBV19 with TRBJ1-3; 9 bases align to TRBD1. J gave up 4 bases and V 5 bases, and 9 bases lay outside the gene matches. This CDR3 spans 16 amino acids. Germline CDR1 is LNHDA and CDR2 is SQIVND (reference sequence). CDR3 loop: CASSGSDRGSGNTIYF. The CDR3 bases are TGTGCCAGTAGTGGATCGGACAGGGGCTCCGGAAACACCATATATTTT.

This sequence joins TRBV3-1 (or the pseudogene TRBV3-2) and TRBJ1-6; 9 bases are shared with TRBD1. Germline V gene sequence: CDR1 LGHDT, CDR2 YNNKEL (reference sequence). CDR3 length equals 15 residues. With 6 bases clipped from V and 3 bases from J, the junction kept 3 bases outside the gene matches. CDR3 coding DNA: TGTGCCAGCAGTCGGGACAGGGTCTATAATTCACCCCTCCACTTT. This codes for CASSRDRVYNSPLHF.

This clone was observed a single time. The J gene is TRBJ2-3, the V gene TRBV27; D remains ambiguous. Germline CDR1 and CDR2: MNHEY and SMNVEV (reference sequence). The CDR3 contains 14 residues. V was pared by 2 bases and J by 0 bases, with 6 bases between. CDR3 coding DNA: TGTGCCAGCAGTTTAGGTGTTAGCACAGATACGCAGTATTTT. This sequence encodes CASSLGVSTDTQYF.

This chain links TRBV7-9 with TRBJ1-1; no clear D gene. V was cut by 3 bases and J by 1 base, with 6 bases left in between. Germline V CDR1 and CDR2: SEHNR, FQNEAQ (reference sequence). The CDR3 totals 13 residues. The CDR3 DNA sequence: TGTGCCAGCAGCTTGTCAGCGAACACTGAAGCTTTCTTT. Its protein is CASSLSANTEAFF.